This TCR beta chain appears in the sequencing data of a study of cytomegalovirus exposure and HLA in healthy donors. General observations from the study: Previous analysis showed most TCR beta V segments were productive about 87% or about 30% of the time. In vitro, three CMV-associated chains proved specific for CMV antigens. Reported results showed that the classifier diagnosed cytomegalovirus status with high specificity and sensitivity.

Details on this clone: As yet, its antigen is unknown.

The PCR made use of 60 Vbeta and 13 Jbeta primers. The table came from immunoSEQ multiplex PCR; TCRdb's copy has only in-frame clones and leaves some out. The table includes 200,000 or so clones, around three quarters detected once. This receptor was identified in a man aged 40-49 years in good health and CMV-seronegative. Sequenced input: PBMCs.

For the CDR3, the DNA is TGTGCCAGCAGCGCCGGGACAGCTGGAAACACCATATATTTT. Translation gives CASSAGTAGNTIYF. The chain combines TRBV9 with TRBJ1-3; TRBD1 matches 7 bases. There are 14 residues in the CDR3. Germline trimming cut 3 bases from V and 2 bases from J; bases unmatched to any gene: 2. Germline V gene sequence: CDR1 SGDLS, CDR2 YYNGEE. Full variable domain (outside the CDR3, taken from reference TRBV9 and TRBJ1-3): DSGVTQTPKHLITATGQRVTLRCSPRSGDLSVYWYQQSLDQGLQFLIQYYNGEERAKGNILERFSAQQFPDLHSELNLSSLELGDSALYFCASSAGTAGNTIYFGEGSWLTVV.